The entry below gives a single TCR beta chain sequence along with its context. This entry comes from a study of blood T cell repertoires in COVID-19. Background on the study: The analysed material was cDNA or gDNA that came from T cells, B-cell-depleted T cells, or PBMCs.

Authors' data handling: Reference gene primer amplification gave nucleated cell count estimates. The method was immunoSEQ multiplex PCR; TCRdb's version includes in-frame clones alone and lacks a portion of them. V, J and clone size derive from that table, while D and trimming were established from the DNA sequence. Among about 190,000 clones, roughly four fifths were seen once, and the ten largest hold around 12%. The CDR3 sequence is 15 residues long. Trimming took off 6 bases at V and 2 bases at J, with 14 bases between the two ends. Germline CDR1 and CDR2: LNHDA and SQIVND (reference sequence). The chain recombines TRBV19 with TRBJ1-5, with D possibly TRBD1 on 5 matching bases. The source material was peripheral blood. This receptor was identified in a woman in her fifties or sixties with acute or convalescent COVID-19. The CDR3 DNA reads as TGTGCCAGTAGAGCTCGGGGAGGGGGCAATCAGCCCCAGCATTTT. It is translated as CASRARGGGNQPQHF.